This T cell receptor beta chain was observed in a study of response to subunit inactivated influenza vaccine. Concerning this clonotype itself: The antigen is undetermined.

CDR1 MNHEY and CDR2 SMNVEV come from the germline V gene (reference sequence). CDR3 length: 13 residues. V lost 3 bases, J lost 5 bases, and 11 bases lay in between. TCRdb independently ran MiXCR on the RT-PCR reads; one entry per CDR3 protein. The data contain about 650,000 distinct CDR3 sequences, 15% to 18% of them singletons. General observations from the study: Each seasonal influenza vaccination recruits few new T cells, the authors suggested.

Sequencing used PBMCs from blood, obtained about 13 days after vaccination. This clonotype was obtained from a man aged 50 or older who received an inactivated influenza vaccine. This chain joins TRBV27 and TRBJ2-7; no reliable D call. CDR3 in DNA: TGTGCCAGCAGTTTTGGGGAAAGGCACGAGCAGTACTTC. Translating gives CASSFGERHEQYF.